Below, 17 T cell receptor beta chains from the same sample are listed, as sequenced in a study of tumor-infiltrating lymphocytes in primary liver carcinoma. Researchers generated TCR beta cDNA from 500 ng of total RNA, relying on a constant-region primer. Generation of the TCR beta libraries relied on three nested multiplex PCR rounds using slightly modified ARM-PCR. In the first two PCR rounds, TRBV1-TRBV30 forward primers were paired with a C-beta reverse primer, and each round lasted around 10 cycles. TCRdb used MiXCR to reprocess the multiplex PCR reads, holding one entry per CDR3 protein. The table records about 310,000 distinct CDR3 sequences, roughly three fifths of them present only once. The blood RNA (from unsorted whole blood) was obtained, and germline DNA was also extracted. Sequencing input: peripheral blood. The receptors originated from a woman aged 25 to 45 with primary liver carcinoma and hepatitis B virus infection.

This clonotype was picked up a small number of times. The rearrangement uses TRBV5-5 and TRBJ1-5; 10 bases map to TRBD1. The CDR3 sequence is 15 residues long. Trimming removed 0 bases from V and 7 bases from J; junction bases left unmatched: 4. Germline loops: CDR1 SGHKS, CDR2 YYEKEE (reference sequence). CDR3 nucleotides: TGTGCCAGCAGCTTGGGCGGGACAGGGGCACAGCCCCAGCATTTT. Its protein product is CASSLGGTGAQPQHF.

This chain uses TRBV28 with TRBJ2-2; the match to TRBD2 covers 9 bases. J gave up 1 base and V 3 bases, and 9 bases lay outside the gene matches. This CDR3 is built from 18 residues. CDR1 is MDHEN, CDR2 SYDVKM, per germline. The CDR3, as DNA: TGTGCCAGCAGTTTTGGCGGGAGGGCCTTCATGAACACCGGGGAGCTGTTTTTT. Residues: CASSFGGRAFMNTGELFF.

This clonotype was detected ten times or more. The chain uses TRBV10-3 and TRBJ1-1; D is unclear. Trimming took 3 bases from V and 6 from J, leaving 11 bases between them. The CDR3 sequence is 13 residues long. Germline CDR1 ENHRY, CDR2 SYGVKD. The CDR3 sequence is CAISDAGYAEAFF. CDR3 DNA sequence: TGTGCCATCAGTGACGCAGGCTATGCTGAAGCTTTCTTT.

V and J are TRBV12-3 or TRBV12-4 and TRBJ2-1, with 9 positions matching TRBD1. This CDR3 region has 14 residues. J gave up 7 bases and V 6 bases, and 7 bases lay outside the gene matches. CDR3 loop: CASRPDRGGNEQFF. The DNA of the CDR3 is TGTGCCAGCAGGCCTGACAGGGGGGGAAATGAGCAGTTCTTC.

This clonotype was detected only a few times. This rearrangement joins TRBV6-2 or TRBV6-3 to TRBJ1-2, with 7 bases that match TRBD1. V lost 7 bases to trimming and J lost 1 base; unmatched junction nucleotides: 12. Germline V CDR1 and CDR2: MNHEY, SVGEGT. The CDR3 is 16 amino acids. The CDR3: CASTYPGQTNNYGYTF. CDR3 nucleotide sequence: TGTGCCAGCACATACCCGGGACAGACCAATAACTATGGCTACACCTTC.

The rearrangement joins TRBV28 to TRBJ1-2; D is unclear. Germline V CDR1 and CDR2: MDHEN, SYDVKM. Trimming cost V 1 base and J 6 bases, with 6 bases left between them. This CDR3 region has 12 residues. The CDR3 sequence: CASSLYRDGYTF. The CDR3 DNA reads TGTGCCAGCAGTTTATATCGTGATGGCTACACCTTC.

There are many counts of this clonotype. The V gene is TRBV29-1, the J gene TRBJ2-5; 9 bases map to TRBD1. With 5 bases clipped from V and 4 bases from J, the junction kept 2 bases outside the gene matches. The germline CDR1 and CDR2 sequences are SQVTM and ANQGSEA. The CDR3 covers 12 residues. CDR3 nucleotide sequence: TGCAGCGTTAGGACAGGGGCAGAGACCCAGTACTTC. As protein: CSVRTGAETQYF. Full variable domain (missing parts from reference TRBV29-1 and TRBJ2-5): SAVISQKPSRDICQRGTSLTIQCQVDSQVTMMFWYRQQPGQSLTLIATANQGSEATYESGFVIDKFPISRPNLTFSTLTVSNMSPEDSSIYLCSVRTGAETQYFGPGTRLLVL.

On this clonotype: Mismatch with germline at one junction end may stem from a read error. The V call is TRBV29-1, the J call TRBJ2-3; D is unresolved. Germline V gene data show CDR1 as SQVTM and CDR2 as ANQGSEA. The CDR3 contains 11 residues. The CDR3 loop is CSHRGSDTQYF. CDR3 in DNA: TGCAGCCATAGAGGCTCAGATACGCAATATTTT.

This clonotype was seen a few times. J is TRBJ2-7 and V is TRBV28; TRBD2 agrees at 11 bases. CDR1 and CDR2 from the germline V gene are MDHEN and SYDVKM. The length of the CDR3 is 15 residues. V dropped 2 bases and J dropped 4; count of bases not matched to a gene: 4. CDR3 DNA: TGTGCCAGCAGTTTAACTAGCGGGAGTGTGTACGAGCAGTACTTC. As protein: CASSLTSGSVYEQYF.

In its sample, this clonotype was seen many times. CDR3 sequence (DNA): TGTGCCAGCAGCTTAGAGGGGGGCCTAGTGGGCAATGAGCAGTTCTTC. Its translation is CASSLEGGLVGNEQFF. The J gene is TRBJ2-1, the V gene TRBV11-2; D possibly uses TRBD1 or TRBD2 (6 bases each). Trimming removed 0 bases at V and 6 bases at J, with 15 bases between. This CDR3 has 16 amino acids. Germline V gene data show CDR1 as SGHAT and CDR2 as FQNNGV.

As regards this clonotype: A read error may explain this, as a much larger clone is one base away. The chain combines TRBV6-5 with TRBJ2-5, with 9 nucleotides matching TRBD2. Germline CDR1 and CDR2: MNHEY and SVGAGI. The CDR3 has 13 amino acids. V lost 11 bases and J lost 7; bases outside the gene matches: 11. The CDR3 protein is CASTSGKRWTQYF. In DNA, the CDR3 is TGTGCCTCGACTAGCGGAAAGAGGTGGACCCAGTACTTC.

For this clonotype: Relative to the germline gene, one junction end is altered; a read error may explain this. This CDR3 is CASSSTVSYNGQFF. The CDR3 region has the DNA TGTGCCAGCAGCTCAACAGTCTCCTACAATGGGCAGTTCTTC. The chain employs TRBV5-6 and TRBJ2-1; no clear D. Germline CDR1 reads SGHDT; CDR2 reads YYEEEE. CDR3 length equals 14 residues.

This clonotype showed up just a few times. This rearrangement joins TRBV28 to TRBJ2-7; 8 nucleotides align to TRBD2. The CDR3 is 16 amino acids. Germline values: CDR1 MDHEN, CDR2 SYDVKM. Unmatched junction bases numbered 10, after V lost 4 bases and J lost 2 bases. CDR3 loop: CASSSPHEGLAYEQYF. In nucleotides, the CDR3 is TGTGCCAGCAGTTCACCCCACGAGGGACTAGCCTACGAGCAGTACTTC.

Details on this clonotype: One end of the junction does not line up with germline, which may come from a read error. The rearrangement links TRBV6-6 to TRBJ2-1; D gene unclear. The length of the CDR3 is 15 residues. The germline CDR1 and CDR2 sequences are MNHNY and SVGAGI (reference sequence). The CDR3 region has the DNA TGTACCAGCAGTGGGGATTTGAGCTCCTACAATGAGCAGTTCTTC. This gives the protein CTSSGDLSSYNEQFF.

A remark on this clonotype: A read error may produce the germline difference seen at one junction end. V and J are TRBV14 and TRBJ1-1; D is perhaps TRBD1 (6 bases). From germline, CDR1 is SGHDN and CDR2 FVKESK. CDR3 length: 14 amino acids. CDR3 protein: CVSSQDFRGTEAFF. The CDR3 region has the DNA TGTGTCAGCAGCCAAGATTTCAGGGGCACTGAAGCTTTCTTT.

The chain recombines TRBV4-1 with TRBJ2-7; TRBD1 aligns across 8 bases. V shed 4 bases and J 2 bases; nucleotides not matched to a gene: 13. Germline CDR1 MGHRA, CDR2 YSYEKL. The CDR3 loop spans 17 amino acids. The CDR3 sequence: CASSLAGGRGLAYEQYF. The DNA for the CDR3 is TGCGCCAGCAGCCTCGCAGGGGGCAGAGGGCTTGCCTACGAGCAGTACTTC.

The table lists this clonotype with a few counts. J is TRBJ2-7 and V is TRBV28; the D is unclear. The CDR3 loop spans 14 amino acids. The ends were cut back, 3 bases at V and 2 bases at J, with 11 bases in the middle. The germline CDR1 and CDR2 sequences are MDHEN and SYDVKM. CDR3 amino acids: CASSLGGSTYEQYF. The CDR3 nucleotides are TGTGCCAGCAGTTTGGGCGGCTCAACCTACGAGCAGTACTTC.